This is a list of T cell receptor beta chains from one sample in a study of response to subunit inactivated influenza vaccine. One entry per CDR3 protein, called by TCRdb with MiXCR from the RT-PCR reads. The sample lists hundreds of thousands of distinct CDR3 sequences, 15% to 19% occurring once. Sequencing used PBMCs from blood, obtained roughly 13 days after vaccination. All receptors come from a man aged 50 to 59 who received an inactivated influenza vaccine. The CDR3 runs from the conserved cysteine through the conserved F or W. A D gene is named only where the DNA matches it firmly. Clone size is given for some rows only: seen once, a few or many times, or a class if the clone is expanded.

j_call d_call v_call clone_size cdr3_aa cdr3_nt
TRBJ2-5 TRBD1 TRBV5-1 - CASSSQTGFQETQYF TGCGCCAGCAGCTCACAGACAGGGTTCCAAGAGACCCAGTACTTC
TRBJ2-5 - TRBV18 - CASCPVRDQETQYF TGTGCCAGCTGCCCGGTCCGGGACCAAGAGACCCAGTACTTC
TRBJ2-1 TRBD1 TRBV2 - CASRYGQGAGTSYNEQFF TGTGCCAGCAGATACGGACAGGGCGCTGGAACCTCCTACAATGAGCAGTTCTTC
TRBJ2-7 - TRBV6-2/TRBV6-3 few CASTWGQGPYEQYF TGTGCCAGCACCTGGGGGCAGGGACCCTACGAGCAGTACTTC
TRBJ2-2 - TRBV7-2 - CASSGLGTGELFF TGTGCCAGCAGCGGACTCGGGACCGGGGAGCTGTTTTTT
TRBJ2-1 TRBD2 TRBV6-2/TRBV6-3 few CASSPNLLAGGPYNEQFF TGTGCCAGCAGTCCGAACCTACTAGCGGGAGGACCCTACAATGAGCAGTTCTTC
TRBJ2-1 TRBD2 TRBV5-1 - CASRLTGAGGNNEQFF TGCGCCAGCAGATTAACGGGGGCGGGGGGTAACAATGAGCAGTTCTTC
TRBJ2-1 - TRBV5-3 few CARSFGVPSSYNEQFF TGTGCCAGAAGCTTTGGGGTCCCGAGCTCCTACAATGAGCAGTTCTTC
TRBJ2-1 TRBD2 TRBV24-1 - CATSDESSGRLTYNEQFF TGTGCCACCAGTGATGAGTCTAGCGGGAGGCTCACCTACAATGAGCAGTTCTTC
TRBJ2-3 - TRBV4-2 few CASSQDFGEDTQYF TGTGCCAGCAGCCAAGATTTTGGCGAGGATACGCAGTATTTT
TRBJ2-2 - TRBV14 - CASSQDRAGETGELFF TGTGCCAGCAGCCAAGATAGGGCAGGGGAAACCGGGGAGCTGTTTTTT
TRBJ2-3 - TRBV6-2/TRBV6-3 few CASTDLDTQYF TGTGCCAGTACCGATTTAGATACGCAGTATTTT
TRBJ2-1 TRBD2 TRBV29-1 few CSVTRTSATSYNEQFF TGCAGCGTTACCCGGACTAGCGCCACCTCCTACAATGAGCAGTTCTTC
TRBJ2-3 - TRBV27 - CASSLGPTRGTDTQYF TGTGCCAGCAGTTTGGGGCCCACCCGGGGCACAGATACGCAGTATTTT
TRBJ2-7 TRBD1 TRBV28 many CASSPQGTGGFGEQYF TGTGCCAGCAGCCCGCAGGGGACAGGGGGGTTCGGCGAGCAGTACTTC
TRBJ1-2 - TRBV27 - CASSLTTVANYGYTF TGTGCCAGCAGTCTCACGACCGTAGCTAACTATGGCTACACCTTC
TRBJ2-7 TRBD1 TRBV29-1 - CSAGQGKNYEQYF TGCAGCGCGGGACAGGGGAAGAACTACGAGCAGTACTTC
TRBJ2-1 - TRBV12-3/TRBV12-4 - CASSLAHGWGSYNEQFF TGTGCCAGCAGTTTAGCGCACGGCTGGGGCTCCTACAATGAGCAGTTCTTC
TRBJ2-1 - TRBV9 few CASSVDGAAYNEQFF TGTGCCAGCAGCGTAGACGGGGCTGCCTACAATGAGCAGTTCTTC
TRBJ1-2 - TRBV18 few CASSPAAGESYGYTF TGTGCCAGCTCACCGGCCGCAGGGGAGAGCTATGGCTACACCTTC
TRBJ2-5 - TRBV29-1 - CSACFQPGETQYF TGCAGCGCTTGTTTCCAGCCGGGCGAGACCCAGTACTTC
TRBJ2-3 - TRBV12-3/TRBV12-4 few CASSPTGSGTQYF TGTGCCAGCAGTCCCACAGGGTCCGGGACGCAGTATTTT
TRBJ1-1 - TRBV12-3/TRBV12-4 - CASSLVSRNTEAFF TGTGCCAGCAGTTTAGTCAGCAGGAACACTGAAGCTTTCTTT
TRBJ2-2 TRBD1 TRBV5-1 few CASSPRQGGTGELFF TGCGCCAGCAGCCCCCGACAGGGGGGGACCGGGGAGCTGTTTTTT
TRBJ2-1 - TRBV28 - CASSSSTSHRYNEQFF TGTGCCAGCAGTTCGTCCACCTCCCACAGATACAATGAGCAGTTCTTC
TRBJ2-2 TRBD2 TRBV7-9 - CASGGLAGAGELFF TGTGCCAGCGGCGGACTAGCGGGAGCCGGGGAGCTGTTTTTT
TRBJ2-1 TRBD2 TRBV27 - CASSAGVILRSGRVNEQFF TGTGCCAGCAGTGCTGGGGTCATCTTACGTAGCGGGAGGGTAAATGAGCAGTTCTTC
TRBJ2-1 - TRBV24-1 few CATAAGRAYNEQFF TGTGCCACCGCTGCAGGGCGCGCCTACAATGAGCAGTTCTTC
TRBJ2-2 - TRBV12-3/TRBV12-4 - CASSLRGTRDTGELFF TGTGCCAGCAGTTTAAGGGGGACCCGGGACACCGGGGAGCTGTTTTTT
TRBJ1-4 - TRBV28 - CASSSSGTLVNEKLFF -
TRBJ2-3 - TRBV7-2 many CASSLAPGPDTQYF TGTGCCAGCAGCTTAGCCCCAGGCCCAGATACGCAGTATTTT
TRBJ1-2 - TRBV20-1 - CSARSSITTNYGYTF TGCAGTGCTAGGTCGAGTATTACAACTAACTATGGCTACACCTTC
TRBJ2-5 TRBD2 TRBV6-2/TRBV6-3 - CASSYPGTSGSWETQYF TGTGCCAGCAGTTACCCCGGGACTAGCGGGAGTTGGGAGACCCAGTACTTC
TRBJ1-4 TRBD1 TRBV20-1 - CSAREGTANEKLFF TGCAGTGCTAGAGAAGGGACAGCAAATGAAAAACTGTTTTTT
TRBJ1-3 - TRBV10-3 - CAISSTVNSGNTIYF TGTGCCATCTCGTCGACGGTGAACTCTGGAAACACCATATATTTT
TRBJ2-2 TRBD2 TRBV6-1 - CASRVAGVSATGELFF TGTGCCAGCAGAGTAGCGGGAGTGTCGGCCACCGGGGAGCTGTTTTTT
TRBJ2-3 - TRBV6-1 few CASSDLEGFTDTQYF TGTGCCAGCAGTGATCTTGAGGGTTTCACAGATACGCAGTATTTT
TRBJ2-2 - TRBV28 - CASSLQNLGELFF TGTGCCAGCAGTCTACAAAATTTGGGGGAGCTGTTTTTT
TRBJ2-1 TRBD2 TRBV12-3/TRBV12-4 - CASSLSGTGGEFF TGTGCCAGCAGTTTATCCGGGACGGGAGGGGAATTCTTC
TRBJ2-1 - TRBV27 - CASRQPGNEQFF TGTGCCAGCAGACAGCCGGGGAATGAGCAGTTCTTC
TRBJ2-5 - TRBV20-1 - CSAPAQGTSLETQYF TGCAGTGCCCCAGCACAGGGGACTTCGTTGGAGACCCAGTACTTC
TRBJ2-7 - TRBV9 - CASSVARLPAGYEQYF TGTGCCAGCAGCGTAGCGAGACTCCCGGCGGGATACGAGCAGTACTTC